This note documents a single TCR beta chain sequence. Its specificity is not known. This CDR3 is built from 18 residues. Trimming pared 0 bases from V and 7 bases from J, leaving 21 bases between. The germline gives CDR1 LGHNA, CDR2 YSLEER. These data belong to a study of cytomegalovirus exposure and HLA in healthy donors. Study at large: Early released data had 80 million or so unique TCRs, all coming from HLA-typed donors.

The study, taken as a whole, reports: In a later analysis, a missense DCLRE1C variant was linked to TCR beta V- and J-gene trimming. Reports showed the classifier diagnosing cytomegalovirus status with high specificity and sensitivity. In an earlier analysis, in some 500 donors, most V segments appeared productive either ~90% or ~30% of the time.

Vbeta (60) and Jbeta (13) primers were used in the PCR. TCRdb keeps only in-frame clones here, not all; method: immunoSEQ multiplex PCR. The sample lists roughly 100,000 clones, around four fifths seen once, with approximately 2.8% in the top ten. The receptor comes from a man between 35 and 55 years old in good health and CMV-seronegative. Sequenced material: PBMCs. The rearrangement links TRBV4-3 to TRBJ1-4; D not certain. This CDR3 reads CASSQEVAGWEGLEKLFF. The DNA for the CDR3 is TGCGCCAGCAGCCAAGAGGTGGCCGGTTGGGAGGGTCTTGAAAAACTGTTTTTT.